This note documents a single T cell receptor (beta chain) sequence. Its antigen remains unknown. A multiplex PCR was run with 60 Vbeta primers and 13 Jbeta primers. TCRdb's table, derived via immunoSEQ multiplex PCR, lists solely in-frame clones and lacks some. The sample has fewer than 200,000 clones; roughly 84% are singletons. CDR1 and CDR2 (germline): MNHEY, SVGAGI. V lost 2 bases, J lost 1 base, and 1 base stayed unmatched. The CDR3 sequence is 16 residues long. This record belongs to a study of cytomegalovirus exposure and HLA in healthy donors. Study-wide results and limits: Researchers counted around 180 TCR beta chains as cytomegalovirus-associated. Presence/absence results assume similar sequencing depth per donor, which may not hold.

Specimen: PBMCs. This TCR was sampled from a young man in good health and CMV-seropositive. V gene TRBV6-5 combines with J gene TRBJ2-3; TRBD2 aligns across 12 bases. CDR3 bases: TGTGCCAGCAGTTACAGACTAGCGGGAGGCACAGATACGCAGTATTTT. This codes for CASSYRLAGGTDTQYF.